Following are 13 T cell receptor beta chains from one sample sequenced in a study of cytomegalovirus exposure and HLA in healthy donors. The PCR had 60 Vbeta and 13 Jbeta primers. The protocol was immunoSEQ multiplex PCR, while the TCRdb copy is restricted to in-frame clones and leaves out a portion. The sample includes roughly 130,000 clones, roughly four fifths of them seen just once. The sample taken for sequencing was PBMCs. All receptors come from a woman between 45 and 60 years old in good health and CMV-seropositive.

This chain links TRBV30 with TRBJ2-7; 9 bases line up with TRBD1. The V segment lost 3 bases and the J segment 3 bases; nucleotides outside the gene matches: 6. The CDR3 has 14 residues. CDR1 is GTSNPN, CDR2 SVGIG, per germline (reference sequence). As DNA, the CDR3 is TGTGCCTGGAGGGGGACAGGGAATTTCTACGAGCAGTACTTC. Translated: CAWRGTGNFYEQYF.

This chain links TRBV6-6 with TRBJ2-5, with a possible D match to TRBD2 (5 bases). CDR3 size: 14 residues. The V end lost 2 bases, the J end lost 1 base, and 8 bases lay between the germline ends. Germline assignment: CDR1 MNHNY and CDR2 SVGAGI (reference sequence). The CDR3 spells CASSYGGRQETQYF. As DNA, the CDR3 is TGTGCCAGCAGTTACGGAGGTCGCCAAGAGACCCAGTACTTC.

This clone appeared once. The gene calls are TRBV6-1 and TRBJ1-1, with 10 bases lining up with TRBD1. J gave up 6 bases and V 5 bases, and 6 bases lay outside the gene matches. This CDR3 contains 14 residues. Germline V CDR1 and CDR2: MNHNS, SASEGT. Written as DNA, the CDR3 is TGTGCCAGCAGTATTAGGACAGGGGGAGCTGAAGCTTTCTTT. Translating it yields CASSIRTGGAEAFF.

The chain links TRBV6-1 to TRBJ1-4; 10 positions agree with TRBD1. V lost 1 base and J lost 7; bases outside the gene matches: 0. This CDR3 region has 14 residues. Germline assignment: CDR1 MNHNS and CDR2 SASEGT. In DNA, the CDR3 is TGTGCCAGCAGTGAAGGACAGGGGGCTGAAAAACTGTTTTTT. Translating gives CASSEGQGAEKLFF.

This clone occurred a few times. Germline and junction disagree at one end, which may indicate a read error. V and J are TRBV2 and TRBJ1-1, with D unclear. CDR1 SNHLY and CDR2 FYNNEI come from the germline V gene. This CDR3 is built from 15 residues. This CDR3 reads CASSDYQPTPRGKLF. CDR3 DNA sequence: TGTGCCAGCAGTGATTACCAGCCCACTCCTCGCGGTAAGCTTTTT.

The chain carries TRBV10-3 and TRBJ2-5; 7 nucleotides agree with TRBD1. The CDR3 is made up of 15 amino acids. Germline V gene sequence: CDR1 ENHRY, CDR2 SYGVKD. J lost 0 bases, V lost 6 bases, and 7 bases had no gene match. The CDR3 DNA sequence: TGTGCCATCAGAGGGACAGCCTCCAACCAAGAGACCCAGTACTTC. Translation gives CAIRGTASNQETQYF.

The chain is built from TRBV7-2 and TRBJ1-1, with a weak D call TRBD1 (5 bases). The V and J ends lost 2 bases and 6 bases respectively, with 16 bases between them. Germline loops: CDR1 SGHTA, CDR2 FQGNSA. The CDR3 contains 15 residues. The CDR3 reads CASSLLQGGSAEAFF. In nucleotides, the CDR3 is TGTGCCAGCAGCTTACTCCAGGGAGGATCGGCTGAAGCTTTCTTT. The whole variable domain, remainder taken from reference TRBV7-2 and TRBJ1-1, is GAGVSQSPSNKVTEKGKDVELRCDPISGHTALYWYRQSLGQGLEFLIYFQGNSAPDKSGLPSDRFSAERTGGSVSTLTIQRTQQEDSAVYLCASSLLQGGSAEAFFGQGTRLTVV.

The chain has TRBV30 and TRBJ2-7, with D possibly TRBD2 on 6 matching bases. The germline CDR1 and CDR2 sequences are GTSNPN and SVGIG (reference sequence). The ends were cut back, 3 bases at V and 1 base at J, with 13 bases in the middle. The CDR3 runs to 14 residues. The chain's CDR3 is CAWRFRGESYEQYF. CDR3 bases: TGTGCCTGGAGGTTCCGCGGGGAATCCTACGAGCAGTACTTC.

The chain is built from TRBV27 and TRBJ1-3; D is perhaps TRBD1 (6 bases). Trimming stripped 5 bases from V and 7 bases from J, with 12 bases between. The CDR3 covers 13 residues. Germline V gives CDR1 MNHEY, CDR2 SMNVEV (reference sequence). DNA for the CDR3: TGTGCCAGCAGTCCGCACCAGGGGAACACCATATATTTT. Its protein product is CASSPHQGNTIYF.

The chain joins TRBV19 to TRBJ2-1, with 9 bases lining up with TRBD2. Germline V gives CDR1 LNHDA, CDR2 SQIVND (reference sequence). The ends lost 5 bases at V and 9 bases at J; junction bases unmatched: 5. The CDR3 consists of 13 residues. The CDR3 sequence: CASSAGGLGEQFF. The CDR3 bases are TGTGCCAGTAGTGCGGGGGGGCTCGGTGAGCAGTTCTTC.

V and J are TRBV13 and TRBJ1-5; no clear D gene. The CDR3 is 14 residues long. V lost 5 bases, J lost 2 bases, and 10 bases lay in between. From germline, CDR1 is PRHDT and CDR2 FYEKMQ (reference sequence). CDR3 sequence reads: CASSLSRGNQPQHF. In DNA form, the CDR3 reads TGTGCCAGCAGCCTATCGAGGGGCAATCAGCCCCAGCATTTT. The variable domain in full, completed from reference TRBV13 and TRBJ1-5, reads AAGVIQSPRHLIKEKRETATLKCYPIPRHDTVYWYQQGPGQDPQFLISFYEKMQSDKGSIPDRFSAQQFSDYHSELNMSSLELGDSALYFCASSLSRGNQPQHFGDGTRLSIL.

This clone was seen a single time. This chain connects TRBV27 to TRBJ2-1; D not resolved. This CDR3 region has 11 residues. Trimming removed 3 bases from V and 8 bases from J, with 5 bases in between. Germline V lookup: CDR1 MNHEY, CDR2 SMNVEV (reference sequence). The CDR3 here is CASSFEDEQFF. The CDR3 DNA is TGTGCCAGCAGTTTCGAGGATGAGCAGTTCTTC.

The J gene is TRBJ1-1, the V gene TRBV6-5, with D possibly being TRBD1 (6 bases). Germline V gene data show CDR1 as MNHEY and CDR2 as SVGAGI. V was pared by 7 bases and J by 6 bases, with 15 bases between. This CDR3 contains 13 residues. CDR3 loop: CASTSSGQSEAFF. The CDR3 coding sequence is TGTGCCAGCACCTCCAGTGGACAGTCTGAAGCTTTCTTT.